A selection of T cell receptor beta chains follows, all from one sample in a study of beta chain features in type 1 diabetes. Sequenced by immunoSEQ multiplex PCR; TCRdb stores in-frame clones only, minus some. This sample yields 200,000 to 300,000 clones, of which less than 15% are seen a single time; more than 0.02% belongs to the top ten. What was sequenced was naive CD4+ T cells from blood. The receptor source for this set is a woman between 40 and 55 years old in good health. Each CDR3 is given with its conserved first and last residue. D genes are given only for firm matches. Clone size is stated in some rows and not others, as once, few, many or a class when expanded.

few	TRBD1	TRBJ2-7	TRBV5-1	TGCGCCAGCAGCTTGGCGACAGGGGCTCTCTCCTACGAGCAGTACTTC	CASSLATGALSYEQYF
few	TRBD1	TRBJ2-1	TRBV18	TGTGCCAGCTCACCGTCCTCTCTGACTGACAGGGGGCATGAGCAGTTCTTC	CASSPSSLTDRGHEQFF
NA	TRBD2	TRBJ2-7	TRBV5-1	TGCGCCAGCAGCTCCCGGGATGCGGGACTAGCGGGCTCCTACGAGCAGTACTTC	CASSSRDAGLAGSYEQYF
few	TRBD1	TRBJ1-2	TRBV6-6	TGTGCCAGCAGCAGACAGGGGGGAGGTAGCGGCTACACCTTC	CASSRQGGGSGYTF
many	TRBD1	TRBJ1-6	TRBV7-9	TGTGCCAGCAGCTCAAGACAGGGGAATTCACCCCTCCACTTT	CASSSRQGNSPLHF
many	NA	TRBJ2-5	TRBV18	TGTGCCAGCTCATCTCAAGAGACCCAGTACTTC	CASSSQETQYF
few	NA	TRBJ1-2	TRBV14	TGTGCCAGCAGCCAACCACCTATAACTGGCTACACCTTC	CASSQPPITGYTF
few	TRBD1	TRBJ2-5	TRBV29-1	TGCAGCGTCCCCGGACACCAGGACAGGGACGCCCCGACCCAGTACTTC	CSVPGHQDRDAPTQYF
NA	NA	TRBJ2-5	TRBV5-6	TGTGCCAGCAGCTGGCCGGGCCAAGAGACCCAGTACTTC	CASSWPGQETQYF
NA	NA	TRBJ1-1	TRBV27	TGTGCCAGCAGTTTCCAGGGCGTGGGAATGAACACTGAAGCTTTCTTT	CASSFQGVGMNTEAFF
many	NA	TRBJ1-5	TRBV9	TGTGCCAGCAGTGCAGGGTGGGTCAATCAGCCCCAGCATTTT	CASSAGWVNQPQHF
NA	TRBD1	TRBJ1-1	TRBV7-9	TGTGCCAGCAAGGGGGCAGGGGCAGCTGAAGCTTTCTTT	CASKGAGAAEAFF
NA	NA	TRBJ2-2	TRBV10-1	TGCGCCAGCAGTTCAGGGACCGGGGAGCTGTTTTTT	CASSSGTGELFF
NA	NA	TRBJ2-2	TRBV2	TGTGCCAGCAGGCCCTACAGGCCGAACACCGGGGAGCTGTTTTTT	CASRPYRPNTGELFF
few	TRBD2	TRBJ2-3	TRBV5-4	TGTGCCAGCAGCTTGGGGCGGGAGGCAGATACGCAGTATTTT	CASSLGREADTQYF